This T cell receptor (beta chain) was identified in a study of beta chain features in type 1 diabetes. Findings and caveats of the study: A moderate, significant TCRB CDR3 shortening appeared in type 1 diabetes across four CD4+ subsets.

About this clone: Its antigen is undetermined.

V dropped 0 bases and J dropped 10 bases, with 10 bases sitting between them. The germline V gene encodes CDR1 SQVTM and CDR2 ANQGSEA. This CDR3 spans 12 amino acids. TCRB transcripts that were expressed got sequenced, as all of the isolated RNA had been reverse transcribed. Naive, central memory and regulatory T cell samples averaged about 3.57 million immunoSEQ reads each. Only in-frame clones appear in the TCRdb table, and some are missing; sequencing was by immunoSEQ multiplex PCR. The sample yields some 240,000 clones, 16% seen once. Sorting produced populations that all topped 95% purity. The clonotype comes from a man aged 30-40 years with type 1 diabetes. The chain has TRBV29-1 and TRBJ2-1; TRBD2 is a possible D gene (7 bases). Sample: naive CD4+ T cells from blood. CDR3 nucleotides: TGCAGCGTTGAAGAGAGGGGGGGCGAGCAGTTCTTC. Translating gives CSVEERGGEQFF.